This T cell receptor (beta chain) was recovered during a study of graft-versus-host responses after intestinal transplantation. Overall study results and limits: Recipient marrow showed GvH clones, some seen first in ileum or blood.

A word on this clone: Its target is unknown.

Sequencing used immunoSEQ multiplex PCR; TCRdb keeps in-frame clones, though not all of them. The sample lists about 12,000 clones; about 83% were seen once. The CDR3 runs 13 residues. Germline V gives CDR1 LNHDA, CDR2 SQIVND (reference sequence). The origin of this receptor is a human patient who received an intestinal transplant, so some T cells may come from the graft donor. The chain joins TRBV19 to TRBJ2-5; D not certain. The J call may not be correct, given that the DNA end is closer to TRBJ2-7. The sequencing here drew on PBMCs, taken roughly 130 days after transplant. CDR3 protein: CASSATPSYEQYF. The CDR3 DNA follows: TGTGCCAGTAGTGCGACACCTTCCTACGAGCAGTACTTC.